The 26 T cell receptor beta chains reported below all come from one sample, sequenced in a study of blood T cell repertoires in COVID-19. Using immunoSEQ multiplex PCR, the repertoire was profiled, and TCRdb retains in-frame clones only, with some absent. The table records fewer than 250,000 clones, roughly 85% of them present only once. Sequenced sample: PBMCs or T cells enriched from blood (not recorded which). These receptors were collected from a woman between 35 and 50 years old who had been exposed to COVID-19.

The J gene is TRBJ2-3, the V gene TRBV6-2 or TRBV6-3; D not resolved. Germline loops: CDR1 MNHEY, CDR2 SVGEGT. The ends were cut back, 6 bases at V and 2 bases at J, with 6 bases in the middle. CDR3 length: 12 amino acids. CDR3 sequence (DNA): TGTGCCAGCAGCTTCTACACAGATACGCAGTATTTT. As protein: CASSFYTDTQYF.

J is TRBJ1-6 and V is TRBV30; D ambiguous. Germline V gene lookup returns CDR1 GTSNPN and CDR2 SVGIG (reference sequence). This CDR3 has 15 residues. V was shortened by 4 bases and J by 0 bases, with 10 bases between the two germline ends. CDR3 residues: CAWTEGSSYNSPLHF. DNA of the CDR3: TGTGCCTGGACCGAAGGGAGCTCCTATAATTCACCCCTCCACTTT.

This clone was observed at least ten times. Germline is not matched at one junction end, which may reflect a read error. The V call is TRBV5-1, the J call TRBJ1-3; D might be TRBD1 (5 bases). Germline lookup yields CDR1 SGHRS and CDR2 YFSETQ. The CDR3 has 14 amino acids. The CDR3 sequence is CASRLDISGNTIYF. In DNA, the CDR3 is TGCGCCAGCAGGTTGGACATCTCTGGAAACACCATATATTTT. Full variable domain (missing parts from reference TRBV5-1 and TRBJ1-3): KAGVTQTPRYLIKTRGQQVTLSCSPISGHRSVSWYQQTPGQGLQFLFEYFSETQRNKGNFPGRFSGRQFSNSRSEMNVSTLELGDSALYLCASRLDISGNTIYFGEGSWLTVV.

The gene calls are TRBV29-1 and TRBJ2-2; TRBD2 matches at 16 bases. The CDR3 has 17 amino acids. CDR1 and CDR2 (germline): SQVTM, ANQGSEA. V shed 4 bases, J shed 4 bases, and the junction held 6 bases outside the gene matches. The CDR3 region has the DNA TGCAGCGTTGCGGGACTAGCGGGGGGGTTTAGCACCGGGGAGCTGTTTTTT. Protein sequence: CSVAGLAGGFSTGELFF.

V gene TRBV14 combines with J gene TRBJ1-1, with D unresolved. CDR3 size: 13 residues. Trimming pared 2 bases from V and 0 bases from J, leaving 4 bases between. Germline CDR1 SGHDN, CDR2 FVKESK. CDR3 DNA: TGTGCCAGCAGCCAAATCATGAACACTGAAGCTTTCTTT. It codes for CASSQIMNTEAFF.

This chain uses TRBV15 with TRBJ2-5; TRBD2 is a possible D gene (6 bases). The CDR3 has 15 amino acids. Per the germline V gene, CDR1 is LNHNV and CDR2 is YYDKDF (reference sequence). V lost 0 bases and J lost 2, with 10 bases in between. The CDR3 here is CATSREGSGQETQYF. The CDR3 DNA follows: TGTGCCACCAGCAGAGAGGGTAGCGGACAAGAGACCCAGTACTTC.

The gene calls are TRBV10-3 and TRBJ1-1; tentative D call: TRBD1 (6 bases). V dropped 2 bases and J dropped 5 bases, with 12 bases sitting between them. The CDR3 spans 14 residues. CDR1 and CDR2 from the germline V gene are ENHRY and SYGVKD. CDR3 amino acids: CAISETTGWTEAFF. DNA for the CDR3: TGTGCCATCAGTGAGACGACAGGTTGGACTGAAGCTTTCTTT.

The CDR3 loop is CASSLGPGYGYTF. Written as DNA, the CDR3 is TGTGCCAGCAGTTTAGGGCCTGGCTATGGCTACACCTTC. This sequence joins TRBV27 and TRBJ1-2; D not certain. Trimming removed 2 bases at V and 4 bases at J, with 8 bases between. Germline V gene lookup returns CDR1 MNHEY and CDR2 SMNVEV (reference sequence). CDR3 length: 13 amino acids.

The chain combines TRBV5-4 with TRBJ2-3, with 10 bases that match TRBD2. Trimming took 0 bases from V and 6 from J; bases not matched to a gene: 7. Germline CDR1 and CDR2: SGHNT and YYREEE (reference sequence). This CDR3 comprises 16 residues. This CDR3 is CASSLDGSGGRDTQYF. CDR3 nucleotides: TGTGCCAGCAGCTTGGATGGTAGCGGGGGGCGGGATACGCAGTATTTT.

J is TRBJ2-1 and V is TRBV24-1; D remains ambiguous. CDR1 KGHDR and CDR2 SFDVKD come from the germline V gene. There are 13 residues in the CDR3. With 5 bases removed from V and 4 bases from J, the gap between germline ends came to 8 bases. CDR3 sequence (DNA): TGTGCCACCAGTGGCGGCGATTACAATGAGCAGTTCTTC. Amino acid sequence: CATSGGDYNEQFF.

This sequence joins TRBV18 and TRBJ2-2; the match to TRBD1 covers 9 bases. Losses at the gene ends were 5 bases for V and 6 bases for J; bases not matched to a gene: 10. CDR3 size: 16 residues. Germline lookup yields CDR1 KGHSH and CDR2 LQKENI. CDR3 DNA: TGTGCCAGCTCAACTGGGACAGGGACTATGTCCGGGGAGCTGTTTTTT. It specifies CASSTGTGTMSGELFF.

This chain uses TRBV3-1 (or the pseudogene TRBV3-2) with TRBJ2-3; 9 bases are a match to TRBD1. J was trimmed by 2 bases and V by 8 bases; bases with no gene match: 8. CDR1 is LGHDT, CDR2 YNNKEL, per germline (reference sequence). This CDR3 is built from 15 residues. CDR3 coding DNA: TGTGCCAGCGGTACAGGGGGCTTCAACACAGATACGCAGTATTTT. As protein: CASGTGGFNTDTQYF.

This clone occurred once. CDR3 DNA sequence: TGCGCCAGCAGCCAACGCAGCGGGCTAGGAGCTTTCTTT. It codes for CASSQRSGLGAFF. This chain uses TRBV4-1 with TRBJ1-1, with D uncertain. Germline V CDR1 and CDR2: MGHRA, YSYEKL. The ends were cut back, 2 bases at V and 10 bases at J, with 14 bases in the middle. CDR3 length equals 13 residues.

The V gene is TRBV30, the J gene TRBJ1-2; D is ambiguous. The CDR3 consists of 12 residues. Trimming took 5 bases from V and 3 from J, leaving 10 bases between them. The germline V gene has CDR1 GTSNPN and CDR2 SVGIG (reference sequence). DNA of the CDR3: TGTGCCTGGGCTAAACTAGACTATGGCTACACCTTC. This sequence encodes CAWAKLDYGYTF.

This clone was seen once. The chain has TRBV9 and TRBJ2-6, with D uncertain. V lost 6 bases to trimming and J lost 0 bases, with 7 bases between them. CDR3 length equals 14 residues. Germline loops: CDR1 SGDLS, CDR2 YYNGEE. The CDR3 bases are TGTGCCAGCACGCGCGACTCTGGGGCCAACGTCCTGACTTTC. Translation gives CASTRDSGANVLTF.

The genes are TRBV28 and TRBJ1-2; D is unresolved. The CDR3 runs to 13 residues. Germline lookup yields CDR1 MDHEN and CDR2 SYDVKM. V lost 8 bases and J lost 0, with 10 bases in between. CDR3 bases: TGTGCCAGCTCGGGGAGCCCTAACTATGGCTACACCTTC. This encodes CASSGSPNYGYTF.

The table lists this clone with a count of one. The CDR3 loop reads CASSVEGQGPDTQYF. CDR3 nucleotides: TGTGCCAGCAGCGTAGAGGGACAGGGTCCAGATACGCAGTATTTT. The V gene is TRBV9, the J gene TRBJ2-3; TRBD1 aligns across 9 bases. V lost 0 bases, J lost 4 bases, and 3 bases stayed unmatched. Germline V gene data show CDR1 as SGDLS and CDR2 as YYNGEE. This CDR3 is 15 amino acids long.

In its sample, this clone was seen once. This chain joins TRBV18 and TRBJ2-5, with D possibly being TRBD1 (7 bases). This CDR3 contains 17 residues. The germline V and J ends were trimmed by 0 bases and 4 bases, with 18 bases remaining between them. The germline CDR1 and CDR2 sequences are KGHSH and LQKENI. Written as DNA, the CDR3 is TGTGCCAGCTCACCACCGGAGGGGGCTAGCGATTTAGAGACCCAGTACTTC. Translated: CASSPPEGASDLETQYF.

The genes are TRBV29-1 and TRBJ1-2, with a possible D match to TRBD1 (5 bases). The ends were cut back, 0 bases at V and 8 bases at J, with 10 bases in the middle. Germline V gives CDR1 SQVTM, CDR2 ANQGSEA. The CDR3 covers 12 residues. The CDR3 sequence is CSVEEWQGGYTF. The CDR3 nucleotides read TGCAGCGTTGAAGAGTGGCAGGGAGGCTACACCTTC.

V usage is TRBV2 and J usage is TRBJ2-7; 7 positions agree with TRBD2. Germline V gene data show CDR1 as SNHLY and CDR2 as FYNNEI. V dropped 0 bases and J dropped 8; count of bases not matched to a gene: 4. The CDR3 length is 13 residues. The CDR3 is CASSEADGRQQYF. The CDR3 nucleotides are TGTGCCAGCAGTGAAGCTGACGGGAGGCAGCAGTACTTC.

This chain joins TRBV6-6 and TRBJ1-2; a possible D gene is TRBD1 (5 bases). This CDR3 is built from 13 residues. The V gene's germline CDR1 is MNHNY and CDR2 SVGAGI (reference sequence). The germline V and J ends were trimmed by 2 bases and 6 bases, with 10 bases remaining between them. The CDR3 is CASSYGGSDGYTF. In DNA form, the CDR3 reads TGTGCCAGCAGTTACGGGGGGTCAGATGGCTACACCTTC.

This clone was observed a single time. This sequence joins TRBV9 and TRBJ2-3; no firm D call. The CDR3 loop spans 14 amino acids. V was pared by 0 bases and J by 6 bases, with 11 bases between. CDR1 is SGDLS and CDR2 is YYNGEE in the germline V gene. CDR3 sequence (DNA): TGTGCCAGCAGCGTAGTCGACTTCACGGATACGCAGTATTTT. Residues: CASSVVDFTDTQYF.

In its sample, this clone was seen once. The rearrangement uses TRBV5-1 and TRBJ1-1, with 9 bases fitting TRBD1. In germline, CDR1 is SGHRS, CDR2 YFSETQ. J was trimmed by 0 bases and V by 4 bases; bases with no gene match: 16. This CDR3 contains 19 residues. DNA for the CDR3: TGCGCCAGCAGCCGACTGACAACCCAGGGGACAGGGATGAACACTGAAGCTTTCTTT. Its translation is CASSRLTTQGTGMNTEAFF.

This sequence joins TRBV4-1 and TRBJ1-2, with 7 bases that match TRBD1. With 3 bases clipped from V and 0 bases from J, the junction kept 10 bases outside the gene matches. Germline V gives CDR1 MGHRA, CDR2 YSYEKL. This CDR3 spans 17 amino acids. Here the CDR3 DNA reads TGCGCCAGCAGCCAGCCTTTCGGCAGGGGGACTAACTATGGCTACACCTTC. This codes for CASSQPFGRGTNYGYTF.

The V call is TRBV19, the J call TRBJ1-4; tentative D call: TRBD1 (6 bases). V was cut by 3 bases and J by 7 bases, with 15 bases left in between. The germline CDR1 and CDR2 sequences are LNHDA and SQIVND (reference sequence). The CDR3 is 15 residues long. The CDR3 coding sequence is TGTGCCAGTAGTATCGGAAGACAGGTCACTGAAAAACTGTTTTTT. Translation gives CASSIGRQVTEKLFF.

V usage is TRBV28 and J usage is TRBJ1-2; 7 bases agree with TRBD1. This CDR3 region has 12 residues. V was clipped by 5 bases and J by 6 bases; unmatched bases: 3. Germline CDR1 reads MDHEN; CDR2 reads SYDVKM. For the CDR3, the DNA is TGTGCCAGCAGTAACAGGGGAAATGGCTACACCTTC. Translated, it gives CASSNRGNGYTF.